A single T cell receptor beta chain is shown here with its context. Its specificity is unknown. Method: immunoSEQ multiplex PCR; TCRdb's copy keeps in-frame clones and lacks some. The data contain approximately 40,000 clones, about 91% of them singletons. The data were obtained in a study of neoadjuvant nivolumab and ipilimumab in lung cancer. Study observations and caveats: Compared with tumor-adjacent uninvolved lung, resected tumors showed greater richness and clonality. Only a single major-pathologic-response sample was available for clonality analysis. TCR receptors were sequenced in few samples. Higher pretherapy blood TCR richness went with higher resected-tumor richness.

The TCR sequence derives from an adult with non-small cell lung cancer. Sequencing used peripheral blood, obtained before neoadjuvant nivolumab, alone or with ipilimumab.

The CDR3 region is CATSRAVSPSGNTIYF. The CDR3 DNA is TGTGCCACCAGCAGAGCGGTCAGTCCATCCGGAAACACCATATATTTT. The chain is built from TRBV15 and TRBJ1-3; D is undetermined. CDR1 LNHNV and CDR2 YYDKDF come from the germline V gene (reference sequence). CDR3 size: 16 residues. The V gene lost 1 base and the J gene lost 4 bases, with 14 bases spanning the gap.